This entry describes one T cell receptor (beta chain). This CDR3 contains 14 residues. With 6 bases clipped from V and 6 bases from J, the junction kept 9 bases outside the gene matches. Germline-derived CDR1 and CDR2 are MNHEY and SVGAGI. These data belong to a study of blood T cell repertoires in COVID-19. Background on the study: T cells, B-cell-depleted T cells, or PBMCs supplied cDNA or gDNA.

The method was immunoSEQ multiplex PCR; TCRdb's version includes in-frame clones alone and lacks a portion of them. The sample lists over 140,000 clones; over 60% were seen once. The V call is TRBV6-5, the J call TRBJ1-1; 8 nucleotides agree with TRBD1. What was sequenced was peripheral blood. This receptor was identified in a woman of 80 years or more with active or convalescent COVID-19. As DNA, the CDR3 is TGTGCCAGCAGATTACTAGGACAGGGCGCTGAAGCTTTCTTT. It codes for CASRLLGQGAEAFF.